The 27 T cell receptor beta chains in this list originate from one sample, sequenced in a study of blood T cell repertoires in COVID-19. Generated by immunoSEQ multiplex PCR, the TCRdb table keeps only in-frame clones and is missing some. The table shows a few hundred thousand clones, with 88% occurring only once. Input material: PBMCs or T cells enriched from blood (not recorded which). These receptors all come from a woman under 40 who had recovered from COVID-19.

This sequence joins TRBV7-3 and TRBJ2-1; 15 bases fit TRBD2. Per germline, CDR1 SGHTA and CDR2 FQGTGA. CDR3 length equals 19 residues. V lost 1 base, J lost 5 bases, and 9 bases stayed unmatched. The CDR3 here is CASSLRRTSGRVSNNEQFF. The CDR3 nucleotides are TGTGCCAGCAGCTTAAGGCGGACTAGCGGGAGGGTTAGCAACAATGAGCAGTTCTTC.

V and J are TRBV20-1 and TRBJ1-6; 9 bases are a match to TRBD1. The V gene end was trimmed by 3 bases and the J gene end by 7 bases; junction bases not matched to a gene: 1. CDR3 length equals 13 residues. Germline assignment: CDR1 DFQATT and CDR2 SNEGSKA (reference sequence). The CDR3 region is CSASGQGNSPLHF. Written as DNA, the CDR3 is TGCAGTGCTAGTGGACAGGGGAATTCACCCCTCCACTTT.

The V call is TRBV15, the J call TRBJ2-3; D possibly corresponds to TRBD1 (6 bases). The CDR3 loop spans 15 amino acids. Trimming stripped 1 base from V and 5 bases from J, with 13 bases between. Germline CDR1 reads LNHNV; CDR2 reads YYDKDF (reference sequence). The CDR3 protein is CATSRVRQGIDTQYF. The CDR3 DNA is TGTGCCACCAGCAGAGTGCGCCAGGGGATAGATACGCAGTATTTT.

The rearrangement links TRBV10-2 to TRBJ2-7; 8 positions agree with TRBD2. With 5 bases clipped from V and 3 bases from J, the junction kept 6 bases outside the gene matches. The CDR3 is 14 residues long. Germline V gene sequence: CDR1 WSHSY, CDR2 SAAADI. Here the CDR3 DNA reads TGCGCCAGCAGTTGGTTCGGGGGGGACTACGAGCAGTACTTC. It encodes CASSWFGGDYEQYF.

This chain uses TRBV7-9 with TRBJ2-3, with 9 nucleotides matching TRBD2. Germline assignment: CDR1 SEHNR and CDR2 FQNEAQ (reference sequence). This CDR3 spans 14 amino acids. V shed 7 bases and J 3 bases; nucleotides not matched to a gene: 5. The CDR3 DNA sequence: TGTGCCAGCACCCTTAGCGGGAGAACAGATACGCAGTATTTT. Translating it yields CASTLSGRTDTQYF.

V is TRBV5-1 and J is TRBJ1-3, with D perhaps matching TRBD1 (5 bases). Germline values: CDR1 SGHRS, CDR2 YFSETQ. V lost 3 bases to trimming and J lost 0 bases, with 13 bases between them. The length of the CDR3 is 16 residues. CDR3 region: CASSSNDRSSGNTIYF. The CDR3 DNA reads TGCGCCAGCAGCTCGAACGACAGAAGCTCTGGAAACACCATATATTTT.

The J gene is TRBJ1-2, the V gene TRBV28, with a weak D call TRBD1 (6 bases). Germline CDR1 MDHEN, CDR2 SYDVKM. The V and J ends lost 6 bases and 2 bases respectively, with 22 bases between them. This CDR3 is built from 17 residues. DNA for the CDR3: TGTGCCAGCAGAGGACAGTTTGAGAAGCGATCCAACTATGGCTACACCTTC. Translation: CASRGQFEKRSNYGYTF.

The chain joins TRBV19 to TRBJ1-2, with D uncertain. The CDR3 loop spans 13 amino acids. V was shortened by 7 bases and J by 3 bases, with 12 bases between the two germline ends. CDR1 is LNHDA, CDR2 SQIVND, per germline (reference sequence). In DNA form, the CDR3 reads TGTGCCAGTACCGGCGGGCGGTACTATGGCTACACCTTC. It specifies CASTGGRYYGYTF. The full variable domain, rest sourced from reference TRBV19 and TRBJ1-2, is DGGITQSPKYLFRKEGQNVTLSCEQNLNHDAMYWYRQDPGQGLRLIYYSQIVNDFQKGDIAEGYSVSREKKESFPLTVTSAQKNPTAFYLCASTGGRYYGYTFGSGTRLTVV.

V usage is TRBV27 and J usage is TRBJ1-5, with 9 bases matching TRBD1. CDR3 size: 14 residues. V shed 4 bases, J shed 7 bases, and the junction held 5 bases outside the gene matches. In germline, CDR1 is MNHEY, CDR2 SMNVEV (reference sequence). The CDR3, as DNA: TGTGCCAGCAGTTGGGGGGACAGGGACCAGCCCCAGCATTTT. Its protein is CASSWGDRDQPQHF.

J is TRBJ2-3 and V is TRBV14; 11 bases are a match to TRBD2. Germline V lookup: CDR1 SGHDN, CDR2 FVKESK. With 4 bases clipped from V and 8 bases from J, the junction kept 11 bases outside the gene matches. The CDR3 runs 16 residues. The CDR3 bases are TGTGCCAGCAGCCCTTTAGCGGGAGGGCTTTTACCTACGCAGTATTTT. It yields the protein CASSPLAGGLLPTQYF.

The rearrangement joins TRBV19 to TRBJ1-2; possibly TRBD1 for D (5 bases). Germline V gene sequence: CDR1 LNHDA, CDR2 SQIVND (reference sequence). Deletions cut 3 bases from V and 8 bases from J, with 13 bases between. CDR3 size: 13 residues. As DNA, the CDR3 is TGTGCCAGTAGTATCTGGGGCCGGGAGGGCTACACCTTC. Its protein is CASSIWGREGYTF.

The rearrangement uses TRBV5-4 and TRBJ2-3, with D maybe TRBD2 (7 bases). Deletions cut 1 base from V and 1 base from J, with 19 bases between. The CDR3 is made up of 18 amino acids. Germline CDR1 and CDR2: SGHNT and YYREEE (reference sequence). The CDR3 spells CASSLYVGGLAGTDTQYF. DNA of the CDR3: TGTGCCAGCAGCTTGTATGTCGGGGGCCTAGCGGGCACAGATACGCAGTATTTT.

The J gene is TRBJ2-7, the V gene TRBV27, with 11 bases fitting TRBD1. Losses at the gene ends were 7 bases for V and 5 bases for J; bases not matched to a gene: 7. Germline-derived CDR1 and CDR2 are MNHEY and SMNVEV (reference sequence). The CDR3 consists of 14 residues. The CDR3: CASTRTGGGHEQYF. In DNA form, the CDR3 reads TGTGCCAGCACCAGGACAGGGGGCGGCCACGAGCAGTACTTC.

This CDR3 is CASSLGQGTEAFF. The CDR3 coding sequence is TGTGCCAGCAGTTTGGGACAGGGGACTGAAGCTTTCTTT. This chain connects TRBV28 to TRBJ1-1; 10 bases are a match to TRBD1. The CDR3 spans 13 residues. The germline gives CDR1 MDHEN, CDR2 SYDVKM. The J segment lost 5 bases and the V segment lost 3 bases, leaving 0 bases of the junction unmatched.

This clone has a handful of counts. The V gene is TRBV10-1, the J gene TRBJ2-7, with 10 bases identical to TRBD2. This CDR3 has 15 residues. Trimming removed 4 bases from V and 7 bases from J; junction bases left unmatched: 10. Per germline, CDR1 WNHNN and CDR2 SYGVQD (reference sequence). The CDR3 is CASSAGSGRTWEQYF. CDR3 nucleotides: TGCGCCAGCAGTGCGGGTAGCGGGAGGACTTGGGAGCAGTACTTC.

The V gene is TRBV7-2, the J gene TRBJ1-1; no definite D call. CDR3 length equals 15 residues. V was trimmed by 1 base and J by 0 bases, leaving 9 bases between them. Germline CDR1 SGHTA, CDR2 FQGNSA. For the CDR3, the DNA is TGTGCCAGCAGCTTAGGCCGGCGGTTGAACACTGAAGCTTTCTTT. It codes for CASSLGRRLNTEAFF.

J is TRBJ1-6 and V is TRBV4-1; no reliable D call. Trimming removed 3 bases from V and 5 bases from J, with 17 bases in between. The CDR3 totals 17 residues. Germline V gene lookup returns CDR1 MGHRA and CDR2 YSYEKL. DNA for the CDR3: TGCGCCAGCAGCCACCCCCAGGACGGGAATAATAATTCACCCCTCCACTTT. It codes for CASSHPQDGNNNSPLHF.

The gene calls are TRBV18 and TRBJ1-3; D ambiguous. Between the trimmed V and J ends, which lost 8 bases and 3 bases, there was a span of 11 bases. Germline CDR1 KGHSH, CDR2 LQKENI. The CDR3 is 13 residues long. In DNA, the CDR3 is TGTGCCAGCGTCGGGGAGGGTGGAAACACCATATATTTT. It translates to CASVGEGGNTIYF.

This clone is a singleton in its sample. The conserved phenylalanine or tryptophan is not found at the CDR3 terminus, so this likely reflects a read error. The chain employs TRBV29-1 and TRBJ2-7; 8 nucleotides agree with TRBD1. The germline gives CDR1 SQVTM, CDR2 ANQGSEA. The CDR3 is 14 amino acids. Trimming cost V 4 bases and J 3 bases; bases outside gene matches: 8. The CDR3 sequence is CSVGQGLSFYEQYL. CDR3 coding DNA: TGCAGCGTTGGACAGGGGTTAAGCTTCTACGAGCAGTACCTC.

This chain joins TRBV27 and TRBJ2-2; D perhaps matches TRBD1 (6 bases). Germline CDR1 is MNHEY and CDR2 is SMNVEV (reference sequence). CDR3 length: 14 amino acids. Trimming took 3 bases from V and 5 from J, leaving 10 bases between them. CDR3 sequence (DNA): TGTGCCAGCAGTTTCTCCAGGGGTACCGGGGAGCTGTTTTTT. Translated, it gives CASSFSRGTGELFF.

J is TRBJ2-2 and V is TRBV5-4; a weak D match, TRBD2 (6 bases). Germline V gene lookup returns CDR1 SGHNT and CDR2 YYREEE (reference sequence). V lost 2 bases and J 2 bases, leaving 13 bases between the germline ends. CDR3 size: 16 residues. CDR3 region: CASSLPGGFNTGELFF. Here the CDR3 DNA reads TGTGCCAGCAGCTTACCCGGAGGGTTTAACACCGGGGAGCTGTTTTTT.

The chain combines TRBV6-5 with TRBJ2-2, with TRBD1 matching over 9 bases. Per germline, CDR1 MNHEY and CDR2 SVGAGI. V shed 10 bases and J 3 bases; nucleotides not matched to a gene: 9. The CDR3 is 15 amino acids. CDR3 in amino acids: CATALRDRDTGELFF. The CDR3 nucleotides are TGTGCCACCGCCCTCCGGGACAGGGACACCGGGGAGCTGTTTTTT.

This chain links TRBV28 with TRBJ2-4; 7 bases align to TRBD1. Losses at the gene ends were 7 bases for V and 9 bases for J; bases not matched to a gene: 9. The CDR3 sequence is 13 residues long. The germline V gene has CDR1 MDHEN and CDR2 SYDVKM. The CDR3 region has the DNA TGTGCCAGCACTTACAGGGGAATAACCATTCAGTACTTC. Translated: CASTYRGITIQYF.

V and J are TRBV9 and TRBJ1-2; D might be TRBD1 (5 bases). The CDR3 spans 13 residues. V was cut by 7 bases and J by 6 bases, with 16 bases left in between. The germline V gene encodes CDR1 SGDLS and CDR2 YYNGEE. CDR3 in DNA: TGTGCCAGCGCCACCGACCGGGGGGATGGCTACACCTTC. It specifies CASATDRGDGYTF.

CDR3 protein: CASSFLWGETQYF. CDR3 nucleotide sequence: TGCGCCAGCAGCTTCCTATGGGGCGAGACCCAGTACTTC. This chain connects TRBV5-1 to TRBJ2-5; D may be TRBD1 (5 bases). Trimming removed 2 bases from V and 5 bases from J, with 10 bases in between. This CDR3 is built from 13 residues. Germline CDR1 SGHRS, CDR2 YFSETQ.

The chain uses TRBV7-6 and TRBJ2-7; 8 nucleotides agree with TRBD1. CDR1 and CDR2 (germline): SGHVS, FNYEAQ. The J segment lost 6 bases and the V segment lost 4 bases, leaving 8 bases of the junction unmatched. There are 14 residues in the CDR3. The CDR3 loop is CASSSDRGLREQYF. The CDR3 DNA follows: TGTGCCAGCAGCTCAGACAGGGGTCTGCGCGAGCAGTACTTC. Full variable domain (missing parts from reference TRBV7-6 and TRBJ2-7): GAGVSQSPRYKVTKRGQDVALRCDPISGHVSLYWYRQALGQGPEFLTYFNYEAQQDKSGLPNDRFSAERPEGSISTLTIQRTEQRDSAMYRCASSSDRGLREQYFGPGTRLTVT.

This clone came up once. V gene TRBV11-2 combines with J gene TRBJ1-2; D gene ambiguous. Between the trimmed V and J ends, which lost 3 bases and 1 base, there was a span of 18 bases. Germline-derived CDR1 and CDR2 are SGHAT and FQNNGV. The CDR3 is made up of 17 amino acids. CDR3 in DNA: TGTGCCAGCAGCTTTCCCCTATCAGGTTCGAATAACTATGGCTACACCTTC. This codes for CASSFPLSGSNNYGYTF.